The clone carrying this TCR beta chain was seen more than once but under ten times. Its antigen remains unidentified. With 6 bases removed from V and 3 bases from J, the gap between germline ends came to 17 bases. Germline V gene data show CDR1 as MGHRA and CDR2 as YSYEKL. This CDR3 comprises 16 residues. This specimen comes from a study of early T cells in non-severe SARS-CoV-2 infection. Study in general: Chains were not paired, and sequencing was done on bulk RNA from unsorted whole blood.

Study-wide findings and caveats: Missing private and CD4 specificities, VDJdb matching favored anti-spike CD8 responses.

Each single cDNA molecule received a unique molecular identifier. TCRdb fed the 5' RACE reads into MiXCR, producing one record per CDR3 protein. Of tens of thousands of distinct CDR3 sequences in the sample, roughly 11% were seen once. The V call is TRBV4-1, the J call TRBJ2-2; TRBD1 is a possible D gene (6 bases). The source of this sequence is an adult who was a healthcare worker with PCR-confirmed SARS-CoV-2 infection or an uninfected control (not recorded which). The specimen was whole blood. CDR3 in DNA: TGCGCCAGCAGACACAGGGAACCCGTATACACCGGGGAGCTGTTTTTT. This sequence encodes CASRHREPVYTGELFF.